This passage covers 2 T cell receptor beta chains from one sample sequenced in a study of control samples from healthy donors and cancer patients (dated by TCRdb to between 2020 and 2021). The library was generated by the immunoSEQ multiplex PCR assay. TCRdb's version of the immuneACCESS table is confined to in-frame rearrangements and falls short of the full clone set. An unresolved V gene accounts for under half of the shortfall where checked; the remainder is of unknown origin. Across this sample there are approximately 230,000 clones, with over 75% seen only once. The ten biggest clones cover less than 15% of the sample. The source material was PBMCs. These receptor sequences come from a woman in her fifties or sixties with lung cancer.

J is TRBJ2-1 and V is TRBV7-3; 11 positions match TRBD2. With V trimmed by 5 bases and J by 9 bases, 9 bases remained unmatched. CDR1 is SGHTA and CDR2 is FQGTGA in the germline V gene. This CDR3 has 15 amino acids. CDR3 sequence reads: CASSKTSGGWGEQFF. Here the CDR3 DNA reads TGTGCCAGCAGCAAAACTAGCGGGGGATGGGGTGAGCAGTTCTTC.

The gene calls are TRBV27 and TRBJ2-5; D call uncertain. The germline CDR1 and CDR2 sequences are MNHEY and SMNVEV (reference sequence). The CDR3 consists of 12 residues. Trimming shortened V by 5 bases and J by 5 bases, and 9 bases separated the two germline ends. The chain's CDR3 is CASSPRTETQYF. DNA of the CDR3: TGTGCCAGCAGTCCCCGGACGGAGACCCAGTACTTC.